This entry lists 20 T cell receptor beta chains sequenced from one sample in a study of blood T cells in healthy people across ages. It was with a sample-barcoded 5' primer and a J-beta primer mix that a second PCR of about 7 to 12 cycles was run. Using its own MiXCR run on the 5' RACE reads, TCRdb lists one record per CDR3 protein. The table lists fewer than 900,000 distinct CDR3 sequences, approximately 35% of them singletons. Sequenced: blood. The receptors come from a man between 18 and 29 years old in good health.

The V call is TRBV10-3, the J call TRBJ2-5, with TRBD2 matching 11 bases. There are 14 residues in the CDR3. Per the germline V gene, CDR1 is ENHRY and CDR2 is SYGVKD. The J segment lost 0 bases and the V segment lost 8 bases, leaving 2 bases of the junction unmatched. The CDR3 region is CAIGTSGDQETQYF. The CDR3 DNA reads as TGTGCCATCGGGACTAGCGGCGACCAAGAGACCCAGTACTTC.

This clonotype has at least ten counts. The CDR3 here is CSAMVRGRVSYEQFF. CDR3 coding DNA: TGCAGTGCTATGGTCCGGGGGAGGGTTTCGTATGAGCAGTTCTTC. The gene calls are TRBV20-1 and TRBJ2-1; 7 bases map to TRBD2. The CDR3 has 15 residues. CDR1 and CDR2 from the germline V gene are DFQATT and SNEGSKA (reference sequence). V lost 4 bases, J lost 8 bases, and 14 bases stayed unmatched.

In its sample, this clonotype was seen a few times. The rearrangement links TRBV20-1 to TRBJ2-6; a possible D gene is TRBD1 (6 bases). The germline CDR1 and CDR2 sequences are DFQATT and SNEGSKA (reference sequence). The CDR3 spans 16 residues. V lost 1 base and J lost 0, with 10 bases in between. The CDR3 loop reads CSARGTGSSGANVLTF. The CDR3 DNA follows: TGCAGTGCTAGAGGAACAGGGAGCTCTGGGGCCAACGTCCTGACTTTC.

This clonotype was picked up many times. The gene calls are TRBV10-3 and TRBJ1-2, with TRBD1 as a possible D gene (5 bases). Per germline, CDR1 ENHRY and CDR2 SYGVKD. The CDR3 extends over 17 amino acids. Deletions cut 6 bases from V and 1 base from J, with 21 bases between. In DNA form, the CDR3 reads TGTGCCATCAGGGCTCCGGGACGTCTGGGGGTTAACTATGGCTACACCTTC. This codes for CAIRAPGRLGVNYGYTF.

In regard to this clonotype: The junction does not match germline at one end; this may be a read error. The V and J genes are TRBV5-1 and TRBJ2-1; TRBD1 is a possible D gene (6 bases). This CDR3 contains 14 residues. The germline CDR1 and CDR2 sequences are SGHRS and YFSETQ. The DNA for the CDR3 is TGCGCCAACAGCACAACAGGGTATTGGAATGAGCAGTTCTTC. Translated, it gives CANSTTGYWNEQFF.

The V gene is TRBV27, the J gene TRBJ1-5; maybe TRBD1 (5 bases). CDR3 length equals 15 residues. Germline V gene lookup returns CDR1 MNHEY and CDR2 SMNVEV (reference sequence). The V end lost 6 bases, the J end lost 5 bases, and 17 bases lay between the germline ends. The CDR3 sequence is CASRGRRVSYQPQHF. The DNA of the CDR3 is TGTGCCAGCAGAGGTCGCAGGGTATCATATCAGCCCCAGCATTTT.

As concerns this clonotype: One base away lies a much larger clone, so this may be a sequencing read error. This chain joins TRBV7-2 and TRBJ2-1; 8 nucleotides line up with TRBD2. The CDR3 sequence is 14 residues long. Germline V gene lookup returns CDR1 SGHTA and CDR2 FQGNSA. The DNA of the CDR3 is TGTGCCAGCAGCTTAGACAGTAGCGGGAATGGGCAGTTCTTC. It specifies CASSLDSSGNGQFF.

The CDR3, as DNA: TGCAGCGTTGAGTTTCAGGGGAGAAAACTGTTTTTT. Translating gives CSVEFQGRKLFF. The V gene is TRBV29-1, the J gene TRBJ1-4, with D perhaps matching TRBD1 (6 bases). V gave up 3 bases and J gave up 10 bases, with 12 bases separating them. CDR1 and CDR2 from the germline V gene are SQVTM and ANQGSEA. The length of the CDR3 is 12 residues.

The gene calls are TRBV7-9 and TRBJ1-2; D call uncertain. The CDR3 loop spans 14 amino acids. Germline V lookup: CDR1 SEHNR, CDR2 FQNEAQ (reference sequence). V was clipped by 0 bases and J by 2 bases, with 7 bases between them. CDR3 region: CASSLAIKNYGYTF. CDR3 in DNA: TGTGCCAGCAGCTTAGCAATCAAAAACTATGGCTACACCTTC.

This clonotype was seen ten or more times. V and J are TRBV4-3 and TRBJ1-5; D remains ambiguous. CDR1 is LGHNA and CDR2 is YSLEER in the germline V gene. This CDR3 is 15 amino acids long. Trimming removed 1 base at V and 0 bases at J, with 7 bases between. The CDR3 bases are TGCGCCAGCAGCCAAGGATTCGGTAGCAATCAGCCCCAGCATTTT. Its protein is CASSQGFGSNQPQHF.

This clonotype was detected many times. The rearrangement links TRBV29-1 to TRBJ1-4; a weak D match, TRBD1 (5 bases). The V gene's germline CDR1 is SQVTM and CDR2 ANQGSEA. The V end lost 7 bases, the J end lost 10 bases, and 16 bases lay between the germline ends. The CDR3 consists of 12 residues. The CDR3 protein is CSAGTERGKLFF. CDR3 nucleotides: TGCAGCGCCGGGACTGAGAGAGGAAAACTGTTTTTT.

The chain employs TRBV9 and TRBJ2-1, with D tentatively TRBD2 (6 bases). CDR3 length: 16 residues. The V gene lost 0 bases and the J gene lost 0 bases, with 10 bases spanning the gap. Germline V gives CDR1 SGDLS, CDR2 YYNGEE. CDR3 in DNA: TGTGCCAGCAGCGTAGGGGGAGGCCTCTCCTACAATGAGCAGTTCTTC. The encoded protein is CASSVGGGLSYNEQFF.

The J gene is TRBJ2-7, the V gene TRBV4-1; TRBD1 aligns across 11 bases. The CDR3 totals 17 residues. Germline V lookup: CDR1 MGHRA, CDR2 YSYEKL. V shed 1 base and J 0 bases; nucleotides not matched to a gene: 5. The CDR3 loop reads CASSQGLGTGGSYEQYF. In DNA, the CDR3 is TGCGCCAGCAGCCAAGGATTAGGGACAGGGGGCTCCTACGAGCAGTACTTC.

A few counts support this clonotype. The chain joins TRBV12-3 or TRBV12-4 to TRBJ1-1, with D unresolved. The CDR3 contains 13 residues. The V gene lost 6 bases and the J gene lost 5 bases, with 13 bases spanning the gap. The CDR3 DNA reads TGTGCCAGCAGAATCCCCCTTGGGACTGAAGCTTTCTTT. Translation: CASRIPLGTEAFF.

The V call is TRBV10-3, the J call TRBJ2-2, with D hard to call. CDR1 and CDR2 (germline): ENHRY, SYGVKD. V lost 2 bases to trimming and J lost 6 bases, with 13 bases between them. This CDR3 region has 15 residues. Here the CDR3 DNA reads TGTGCCATCAGTGAGGGGGAAGCGAGGCCCGGGGAGCTGTTTTTT. It codes for CAISEGEARPGELFF.

This clonotype was picked up one time. A much larger clone differs from this one at a single base, so this may be a read error. The chain has TRBV10-3 and TRBJ1-6; possible D gene TRBD1, 6 bases. The CDR3 is 15 residues long. Germline CDR1 reads ENHRY; CDR2 reads SYGVKD. CDR3 coding DNA: TGTGCCGTCAGTGACAGGCCTTCGTCCCAGTCACCCCTCCACTTT. As protein: CAVSDRPSSQSPLHF.

This clonotype came up many times. The V call is TRBV7-2, the J call TRBJ1-2; 8 nucleotides agree with TRBD1. The junction had 8 bases not matched to a gene; V was cut back by 3 bases and J by 5 bases. In germline, CDR1 is SGHTA, CDR2 FQGNSA. The CDR3 runs 15 residues. The CDR3 DNA sequence: TGTGCCAGCAGCTTTGACCGGGACAGGACGTATGGCTACACCTTC. Translating gives CASSFDRDRTYGYTF. Based on the CDR3 plus reference TRBV7-2 and TRBJ1-2, the full variable domain is GAGVSQSPSNKVTEKGKDVELRCDPISGHTALYWYRQSLGQGLEFLIYFQGNSAPDKSGLPSDRFSAERTGGSVSTLTIQRTQQEDSAVYLCASSFDRDRTYGYTFGSGTRLTVV.

This clonotype has a count of ten or more. V gene TRBV20-1 combines with J gene TRBJ2-5; a weak D match, TRBD1 (6 bases). Germline assignment: CDR1 DFQATT and CDR2 SNEGSKA (reference sequence). V was pared by 3 bases and J by 4 bases, with 12 bases between. This CDR3 has 13 amino acids. The CDR3 loop is CSASSQGLETQYF. CDR3 sequence (DNA): TGCAGTGCTAGCAGCCAGGGGTTAGAGACCCAGTACTTC.

This chain links TRBV30 with TRBJ2-4; weak D call: TRBD1 (5 bases). Between the trimmed V and J ends, which lost 0 bases and 2 bases, there was a span of 8 bases. The CDR3 extends over 14 amino acids. Germline V gene sequence: CDR1 GTSNPN, CDR2 SVGIG (reference sequence). The CDR3 loop reads CAWSVSGTKNIQYF. The CDR3 coding sequence is TGTGCCTGGAGTGTTTCAGGGACCAAAAACATTCAGTACTTC.

The chain uses TRBV4-3 and TRBJ1-4; 9 bases fit TRBD1. The CDR3 runs 18 residues. Germline lookup yields CDR1 LGHNA and CDR2 YSLEER. The junction had 12 bases not matched to a gene; V was cut back by 4 bases and J by 3 bases. CDR3 coding DNA: TGCGCCAGCAGCCCGCACGTCCCCACAGGGGGCCCTAATGAAAAACTGTTTTTT. This gives the protein CASSPHVPTGGPNEKLFF.